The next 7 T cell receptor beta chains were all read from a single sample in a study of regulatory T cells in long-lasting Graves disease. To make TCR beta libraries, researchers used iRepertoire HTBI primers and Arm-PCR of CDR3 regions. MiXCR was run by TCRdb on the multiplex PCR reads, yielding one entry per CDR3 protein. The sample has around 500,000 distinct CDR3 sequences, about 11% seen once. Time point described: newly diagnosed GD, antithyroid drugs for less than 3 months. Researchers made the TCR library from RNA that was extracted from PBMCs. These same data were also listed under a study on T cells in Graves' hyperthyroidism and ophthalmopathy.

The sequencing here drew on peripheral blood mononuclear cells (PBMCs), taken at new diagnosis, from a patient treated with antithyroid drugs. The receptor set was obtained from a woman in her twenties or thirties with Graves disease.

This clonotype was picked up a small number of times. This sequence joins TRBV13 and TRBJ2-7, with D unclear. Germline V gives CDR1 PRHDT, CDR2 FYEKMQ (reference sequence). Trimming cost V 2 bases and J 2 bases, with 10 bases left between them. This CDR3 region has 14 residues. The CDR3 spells CASSLRGVTYEQYF. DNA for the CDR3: TGTGCCAGCAGCTTACGCGGAGTCACCTACGAGCAGTACTTC.

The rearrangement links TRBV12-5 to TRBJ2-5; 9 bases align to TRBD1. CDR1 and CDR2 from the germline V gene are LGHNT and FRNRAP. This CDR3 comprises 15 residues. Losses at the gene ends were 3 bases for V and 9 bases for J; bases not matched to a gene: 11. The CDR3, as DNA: TGTGCTAGTGGTTTCCACTCATGGGACAGGGAGGCCCAGTACTTC. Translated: CASGFHSWDREAQYF.

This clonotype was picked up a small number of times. The CDR3 nucleotides are TGTGCCAGCAGCCAGCGGGTGGGAGTAAAGTTGGACACCGGGGAGCTGTTTTTT. The encoded protein is CASSQRVGVKLDTGELFF. The chain carries TRBV4-2 and TRBJ2-2, with TRBD2 as a possible D gene (5 bases). This CDR3 contains 18 residues. V was cut by 3 bases and J by 3 bases, with 20 bases left in between. From germline, CDR1 is LGHNA and CDR2 YNFKEQ.

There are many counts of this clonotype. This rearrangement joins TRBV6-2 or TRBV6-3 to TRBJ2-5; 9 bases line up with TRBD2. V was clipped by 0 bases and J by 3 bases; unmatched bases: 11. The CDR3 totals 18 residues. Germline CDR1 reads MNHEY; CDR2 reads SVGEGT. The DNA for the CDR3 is TGTGCCAGCAGTTACTCGTTTCGGCTAGCGGGAAGGAAAGAGACCCAGTACTTC. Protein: CASSYSFRLAGRKETQYF.

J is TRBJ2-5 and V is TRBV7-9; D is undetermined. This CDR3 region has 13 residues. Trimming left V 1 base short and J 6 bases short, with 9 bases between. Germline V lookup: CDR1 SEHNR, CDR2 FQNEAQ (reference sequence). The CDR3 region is CASSLVGEKTQYF. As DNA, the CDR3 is TGTGCCAGCAGCTTAGTCGGCGAGAAGACCCAGTACTTC.

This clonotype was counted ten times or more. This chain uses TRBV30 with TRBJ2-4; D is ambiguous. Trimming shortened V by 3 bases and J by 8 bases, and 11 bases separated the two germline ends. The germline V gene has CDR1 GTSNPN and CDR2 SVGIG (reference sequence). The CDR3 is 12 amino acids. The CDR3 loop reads CAWSSRRDIQYF. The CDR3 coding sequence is TGTGCCTGGAGCAGCAGGAGAGACATTCAGTACTTC.

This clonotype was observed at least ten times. The CDR3 DNA sequence: TGTGCCAGTAGTATTTCGGAGGCTGATACGCAGTATTTT. Translation: CASSISEADTQYF. The chain carries TRBV19 and TRBJ2-3, with D possibly being TRBD2 (5 bases). The V end was cut by 3 bases, the J end by 6 bases, with 10 bases between. Germline V CDR1 and CDR2: LNHDA, SQIVND (reference sequence). The CDR3 spans 13 residues.